This TCR beta chain was observed in a study of metastatic and nonmetastatic thyroid tumors. Study background: Repertoires of blood and of tissue (tumor or nodule) from malignant and benign thyroid patients were compared. General observations from the study: Relative to benign nodules, malignant thyroid tumors were reportedly characterized by significantly elevated TCR beta diversity in blood and tumor.

Until they underwent thyroid surgery, no patient had received any treatment. Comment on this clone: The antigen remains unidentified.

Original handling: A distant-metastasis classifier for papillary thyroid cancer was built using CDR3 differences across clinicopathological groups. TCRdb re-analyzed the PCR reads through MiXCR. These V and J calls rely on TCRdb rather than the paper's analysis. Found here are roughly 30,000 clones, approximately 17% of them singletons; the top ten hold 6.9%. The origin of this receptor is a female donor with papillary thyroid cancer or a benign thyroid nodule (not recorded which). Some clones in this sample may be carry-over from other donors' samples. Material: blood.

CDR3 residues: CSASMDRGDTQYF. In nucleotides, the CDR3 is TGCAGTGCTAGTATGGACAGGGGAGATACGCAGTATTTT. The genes are TRBV20-1 and TRBJ2-3; 9 bases match TRBD1. Germline V gives CDR1 DFQATT, CDR2 SNEGSKA (reference sequence). The CDR3 is 13 amino acids. With V trimmed by 3 bases and J by 5 bases, 3 bases remained unmatched.